This T cell receptor (beta chain) appears in the sequencing data of a study of Graves' ophthalmopathy and Graves' hyperthyroidism. RNA served as the template for amplifying TCR beta CDR3 regions. Second-round multiplex PCR followed a first-round RT-PCR using HTBI primers. TCRdb re-derived calls from the multiplex PCR reads in MiXCR, one entry per CDR3 protein. The table includes about 210,000 distinct CDR3 sequences, 25% to 30% detected once. This clonotype was observed at least ten times. CDR1 is MNHEY and CDR2 is SVGEGT in the germline V gene. The CDR3 loop spans 18 amino acids. V trimming: 0 bases; J trimming: 4 bases; junction bases outside the gene matches: 15.

The clonotype comes from a man over 45 with Graves' ophthalmopathy. Sequenced: peripheral blood. J is TRBJ2-7 and V is TRBV6-2 or TRBV6-3; 7 positions agree with TRBD2. CDR3 loop: CASSYSINPSGIRYEQYF. The CDR3 DNA reads as TGTGCCAGCAGTTACTCGATCAATCCAAGCGGGATCCGGTACGAGCAGTACTTC.